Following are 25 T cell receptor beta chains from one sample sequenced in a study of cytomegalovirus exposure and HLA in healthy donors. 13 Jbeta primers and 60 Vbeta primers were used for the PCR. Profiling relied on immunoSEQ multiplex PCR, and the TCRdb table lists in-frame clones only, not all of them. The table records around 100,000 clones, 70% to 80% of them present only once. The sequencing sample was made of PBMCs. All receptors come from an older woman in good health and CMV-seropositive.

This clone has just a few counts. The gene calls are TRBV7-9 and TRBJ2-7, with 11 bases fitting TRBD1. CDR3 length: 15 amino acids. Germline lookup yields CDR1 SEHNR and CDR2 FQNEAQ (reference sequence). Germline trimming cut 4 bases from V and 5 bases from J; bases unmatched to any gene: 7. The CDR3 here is CASSSGQGGGDEQYF. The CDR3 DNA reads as TGTGCCAGCAGCTCGGGACAGGGGGGTGGGGACGAGCAGTACTTC.

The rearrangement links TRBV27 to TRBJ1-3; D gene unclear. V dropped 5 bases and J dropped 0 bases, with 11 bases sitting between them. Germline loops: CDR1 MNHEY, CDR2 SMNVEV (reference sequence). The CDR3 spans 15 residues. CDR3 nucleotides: TGTGCCAGCAGTGCGGGGTGGCCCTCTGGAAACACCATATATTTT. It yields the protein CASSAGWPSGNTIYF.

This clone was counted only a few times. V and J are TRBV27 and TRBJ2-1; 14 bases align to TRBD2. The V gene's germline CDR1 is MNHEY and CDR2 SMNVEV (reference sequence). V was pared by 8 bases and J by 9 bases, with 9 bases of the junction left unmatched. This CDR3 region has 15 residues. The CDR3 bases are TGTGCCAGCTTAGAGACTAGCGGGAGGGGGTCTGAGCAGTTCTTC. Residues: CASLETSGRGSEQFF.

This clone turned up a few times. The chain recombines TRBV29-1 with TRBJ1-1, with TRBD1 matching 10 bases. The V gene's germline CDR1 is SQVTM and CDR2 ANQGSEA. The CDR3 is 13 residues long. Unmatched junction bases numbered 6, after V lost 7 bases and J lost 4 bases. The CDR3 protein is CSAGTGEGTEAFF. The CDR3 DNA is TGCAGCGCTGGGACAGGGGAGGGCACTGAAGCTTTCTTT.

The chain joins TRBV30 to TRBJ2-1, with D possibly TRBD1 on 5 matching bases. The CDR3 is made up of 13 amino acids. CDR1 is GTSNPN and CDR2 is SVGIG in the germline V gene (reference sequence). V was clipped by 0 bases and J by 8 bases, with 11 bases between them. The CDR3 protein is CAWSVRVGDEQFF. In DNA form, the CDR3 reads TGTGCCTGGAGTGTACGGGTAGGGGATGAGCAGTTCTTC. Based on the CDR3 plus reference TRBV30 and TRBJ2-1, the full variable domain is SQTIHQWPATLVQPVGSPLSLECTVEGTSNPNLYWYRQAAGRGLQLLFYSVGIGQISSEVPQNLSASRPQDRQFILSSKKLLLSDSGFYLCAWSVRVGDEQFFGPGTRLTVL.

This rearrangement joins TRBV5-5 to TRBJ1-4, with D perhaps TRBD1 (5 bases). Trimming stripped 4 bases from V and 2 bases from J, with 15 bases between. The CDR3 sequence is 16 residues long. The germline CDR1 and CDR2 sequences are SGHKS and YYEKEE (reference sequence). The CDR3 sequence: CASSPGTGRTNEKLFF. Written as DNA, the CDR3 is TGTGCCAGCAGCCCAGGTACAGGACGGACTAATGAAAAACTGTTTTTT.

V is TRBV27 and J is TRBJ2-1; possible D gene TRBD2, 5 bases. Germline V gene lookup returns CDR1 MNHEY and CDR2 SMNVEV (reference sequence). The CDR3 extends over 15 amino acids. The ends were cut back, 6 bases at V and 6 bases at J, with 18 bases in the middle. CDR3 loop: CASSDLSSSLNEQFF. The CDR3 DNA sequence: TGTGCCAGCAGCGACTTATCTAGCAGCCTCAATGAGCAGTTCTTC.

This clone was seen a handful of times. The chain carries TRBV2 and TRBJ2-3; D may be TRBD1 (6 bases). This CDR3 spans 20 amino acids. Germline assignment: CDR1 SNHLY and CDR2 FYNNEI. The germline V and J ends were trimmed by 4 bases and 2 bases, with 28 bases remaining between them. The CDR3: CASSGIETAEQGLATDTQYF. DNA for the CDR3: TGTGCCAGCAGTGGGATAGAGACCGCCGAACAGGGTTTAGCCACAGATACGCAGTATTTT.

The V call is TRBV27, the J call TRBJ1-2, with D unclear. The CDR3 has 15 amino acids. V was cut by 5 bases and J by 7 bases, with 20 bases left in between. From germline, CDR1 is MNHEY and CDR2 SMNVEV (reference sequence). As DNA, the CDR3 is TGTGCCAGCAGTCATACCTCAGCGCCTAAGCGTGGCTACACCTTC. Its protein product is CASSHTSAPKRGYTF.

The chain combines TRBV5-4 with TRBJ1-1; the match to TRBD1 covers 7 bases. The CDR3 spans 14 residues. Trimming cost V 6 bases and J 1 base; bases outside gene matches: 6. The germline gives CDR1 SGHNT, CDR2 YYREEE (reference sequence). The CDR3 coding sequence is TGTGCCAGCATGCTGACAGGGTCGAACACTGAAGCTTTCTTT. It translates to CASMLTGSNTEAFF.

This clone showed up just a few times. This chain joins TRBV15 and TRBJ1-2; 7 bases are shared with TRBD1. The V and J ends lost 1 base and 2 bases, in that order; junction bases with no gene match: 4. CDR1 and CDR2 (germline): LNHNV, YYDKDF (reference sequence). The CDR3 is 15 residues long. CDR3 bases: TGTGCCACCAGCAGAGGAACAGGGGTGAACTATGGCTACACCTTC. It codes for CATSRGTGVNYGYTF.

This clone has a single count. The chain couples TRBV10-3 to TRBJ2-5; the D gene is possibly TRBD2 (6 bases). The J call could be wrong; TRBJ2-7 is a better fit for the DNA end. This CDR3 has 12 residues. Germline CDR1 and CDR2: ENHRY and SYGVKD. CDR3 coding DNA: TGTGCCATCGGGGGACTGACCTACGAGCAGTACTTC. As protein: CAIGGLTYEQYF.

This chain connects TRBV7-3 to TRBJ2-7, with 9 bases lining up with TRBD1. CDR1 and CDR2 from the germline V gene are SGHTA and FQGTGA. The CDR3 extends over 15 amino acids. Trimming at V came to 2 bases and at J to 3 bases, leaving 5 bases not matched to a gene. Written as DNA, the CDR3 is TGTGCCAGCAGCTTAGGGGACAGGGATGTCTACGAGCAGTACTTC. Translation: CASSLGDRDVYEQYF.

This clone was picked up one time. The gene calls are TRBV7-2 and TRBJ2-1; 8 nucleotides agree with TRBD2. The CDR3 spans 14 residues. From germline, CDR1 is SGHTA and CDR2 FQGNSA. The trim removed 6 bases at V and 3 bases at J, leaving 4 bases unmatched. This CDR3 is CASRDRGGYNEQFF. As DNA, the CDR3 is TGTGCCAGCAGGGACCGGGGGGGCTACAATGAGCAGTTCTTC.

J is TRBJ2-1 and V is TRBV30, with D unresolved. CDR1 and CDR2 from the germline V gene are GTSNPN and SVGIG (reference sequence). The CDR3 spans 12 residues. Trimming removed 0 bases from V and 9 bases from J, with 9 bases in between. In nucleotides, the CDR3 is TGTGCCTGGAGTGTACGACGCGGTGAGCAGTTCTTC. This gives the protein CAWSVRRGEQFF.

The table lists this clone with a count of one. The CDR3 region has the DNA TGCGCCAGCAGGTCGGGACTAGCCCACGATGAGCAGTTCTTC. Its protein is CASRSGLAHDEQFF. The genes are TRBV10-1 and TRBJ2-1; 9 bases are shared with TRBD2. The CDR3 loop spans 14 amino acids. The germline gives CDR1 WNHNN, CDR2 SYGVQD (reference sequence). The junction had 8 bases not matched to a gene; V was cut back by 6 bases and J by 8 bases.

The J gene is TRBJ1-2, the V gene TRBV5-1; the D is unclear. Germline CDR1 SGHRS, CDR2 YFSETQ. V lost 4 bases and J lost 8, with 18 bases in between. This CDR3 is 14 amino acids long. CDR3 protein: CASSSGSAGGGYTF. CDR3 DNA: TGCGCCAGCAGCAGTGGATCCGCAGGAGGCGGCTACACCTTC.

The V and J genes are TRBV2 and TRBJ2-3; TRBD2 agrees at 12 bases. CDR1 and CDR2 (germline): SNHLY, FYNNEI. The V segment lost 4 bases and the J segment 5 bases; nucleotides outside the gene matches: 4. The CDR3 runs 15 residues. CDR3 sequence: CASSGLAGVGDTQYF. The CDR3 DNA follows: TGTGCCAGCAGTGGACTAGCGGGAGTGGGAGATACGCAGTATTTT.

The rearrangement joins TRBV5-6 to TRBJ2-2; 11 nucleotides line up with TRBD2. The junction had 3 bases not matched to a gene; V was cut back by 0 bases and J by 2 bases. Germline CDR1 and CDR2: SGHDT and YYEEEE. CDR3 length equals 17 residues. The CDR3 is CASSLVSGRDNTGELFF. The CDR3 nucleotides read TGTGCCAGCAGCTTGGTTAGCGGGAGGGATAACACCGGGGAGCTGTTTTTT.

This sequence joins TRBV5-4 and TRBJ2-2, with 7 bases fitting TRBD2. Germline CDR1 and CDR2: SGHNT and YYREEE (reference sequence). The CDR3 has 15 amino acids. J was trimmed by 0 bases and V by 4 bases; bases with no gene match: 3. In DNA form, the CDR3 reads TGTGCCAGCAGCCTGGGGGGGGCGAACACCGGGGAGCTGTTTTTT. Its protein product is CASSLGGANTGELFF. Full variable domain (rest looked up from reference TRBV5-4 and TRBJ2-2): ETGVTQSPTHLIKTRGQQVTLRCSSQSGHNTVSWYQQALGQGPQFIFQYYREEENGRGNFPPRFSGLQFPNYSSELNVNALELDDSALYLCASSLGGANTGELFFGEGSRLTVL.

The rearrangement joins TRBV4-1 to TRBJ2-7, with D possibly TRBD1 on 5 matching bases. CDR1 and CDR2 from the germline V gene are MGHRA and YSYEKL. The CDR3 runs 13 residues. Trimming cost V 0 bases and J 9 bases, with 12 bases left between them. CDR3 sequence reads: CASSQDWSQGQYF. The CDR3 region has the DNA TGCGCCAGCAGCCAAGATTGGAGTCAGGGGCAGTACTTC.

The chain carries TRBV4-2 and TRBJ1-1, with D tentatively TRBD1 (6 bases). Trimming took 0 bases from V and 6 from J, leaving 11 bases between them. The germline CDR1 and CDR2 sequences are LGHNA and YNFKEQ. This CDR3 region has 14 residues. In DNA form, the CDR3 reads TGTGCCAGCAGCCAAGAGCAGGGGCTGTCTGAAGCTTTCTTT. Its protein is CASSQEQGLSEAFF.

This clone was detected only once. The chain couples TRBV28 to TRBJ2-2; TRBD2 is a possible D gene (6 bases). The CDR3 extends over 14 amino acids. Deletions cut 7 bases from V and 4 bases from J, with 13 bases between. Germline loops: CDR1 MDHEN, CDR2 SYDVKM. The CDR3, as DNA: TGTGCCAGCACGCAGACTAGTGCCACCGGGGAGCTGTTTTTT. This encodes CASTQTSATGELFF. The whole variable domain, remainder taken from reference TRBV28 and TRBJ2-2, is DVKVTQSSRYLVKRTGEKVFLECVQDMDHENMFWYRQDPGLGLRLIYFSYDVKMKEKGDIPEGYSVSREKKERFSLILESASTNQTSMYLCASTQTSATGELFFGEGSRLTVL.

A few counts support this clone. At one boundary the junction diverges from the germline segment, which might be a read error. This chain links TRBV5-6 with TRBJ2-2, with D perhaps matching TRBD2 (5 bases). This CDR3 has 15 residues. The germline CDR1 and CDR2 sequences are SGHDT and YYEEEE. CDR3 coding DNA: TGTGCCAGCAGCTTGGAAGAGCGGCACACCGGCGAGCTGTTTTTT. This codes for CASSLEERHTGELFF. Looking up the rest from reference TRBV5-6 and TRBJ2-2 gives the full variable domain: DAGVTQSPTHLIKTRGQQVTLRCSPKSGHDTVSWYQQALGQGPQFIFQYYEEEERQRGNFPDRFSGHQFPNYSSELNVNALLLGDSALYLCASSLEERHTGELFFGEGSRLTVL.

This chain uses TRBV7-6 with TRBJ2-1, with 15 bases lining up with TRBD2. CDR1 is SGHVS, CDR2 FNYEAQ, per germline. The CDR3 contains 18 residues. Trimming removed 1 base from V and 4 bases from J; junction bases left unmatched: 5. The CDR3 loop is CASSLEGLAGGGYNEQFF. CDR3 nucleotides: TGTGCCAGCAGCTTAGAGGGACTAGCGGGAGGAGGGTACAATGAGCAGTTCTTC.